The clone carrying this TCR beta chain was detected only a few times. Its antigen is not identified. The CDR3 is made up of 15 amino acids. Trimming stripped 7 bases from V and 3 bases from J, with 19 bases between. Germline V gene data show CDR1 as SGHAT and CDR2 as FQNNGV. These data come from a study of blood T cells in healthy people across ages. Study findings and constraints: Diversity of TCR beta correlated strongly with naive T cell percentage. One million T cells yielded diversity estimates that were considered underestimates.

Sample-barcoded 5' priming and a J-beta primer mix drove a second PCR of 7 to 11 cycles. TCRdb re-analysed the 5' RACE reads in MiXCR, keeping a single row per CDR3 protein. The sample yields about 1 million distinct CDR3 sequences, about 23% seen once. Another study also made use of these data, one on T cells of mothers and their children.

V and J are TRBV11-2 and TRBJ2-7; TRBD1 might be the D (7 bases). The specimen was blood. The sequence came from a girl aged 2-10 years in good health. The DNA for the CDR3 is TGTGCCAGCAAAAGGGCAGGGGGGCCCGACTACGAGCAGTACTTC. Amino acids: CASKRAGGPDYEQYF.